This T cell receptor beta chain was documented in a study of blood T cells in healthy people across ages. Study at large: Template switching retrieved approximately one barcoded beta molecule for each two T cells. Study outcomes and limitations: Donors of long life had a larger count of naive CD4+ cells and greater diversity than aged donors.

Concerning this clonotype itself: Its antigen remains unknown.

Combining a sample-barcoded 5' primer with a J-beta primer mix, a second PCR ran for roughly 6 to 12 cycles. Each of the cDNA molecules was tagged by a template-switch adaptor with 12 random nucleotides. A minimum of 3 million CDR3-containing paired-end reads was obtained for each sample. In TCRdb, the 5' RACE reads were re-called with MiXCR into one record per CDR3 protein. This table holds under 800,000 distinct CDR3 sequences, around 46% found once. CDR1 and CDR2 (germline): SGHAT, FQNNGV. The CDR3 totals 13 residues. V shed 1 base and J shed 7 bases, with 8 bases lying between them. Input material: blood. The sequence came from a woman in her fifties or sixties in good health. The gene calls are TRBV11-2 and TRBJ1-5; D is undetermined. CDR3 DNA sequence: TGTGCCAGCAGCTTAGGCATGCAACAGCCCCAGCATTTT. This translates into CASSLGMQQPQHF.